The 18 T cell receptor beta chains below all came from one sample that was sequenced in a study of T cell changes during pregnancy in multiple sclerosis. Sequencing was performed with immunoSEQ multiplex PCR; in TCRdb, only in-frame clones are kept and a portion is missing. The repertoire holds about 77,000 clones, with 85% to 95% as singletons. This specimen was peripheral blood, taken after pregnancy. These receptors originate from a female donor in good health, enrolled as a control in a pregnancy study.

The CDR3 nucleotides are TGTGCCAGCAGTTACGGGGGGTCTAATGAAAAACTGTTTTTT. Translating it yields CASSYGGSNEKLFF. The chain is built from TRBV6-5 and TRBJ1-4, with D maybe TRBD1 (5 bases). This CDR3 contains 14 residues. CDR1 is MNHEY and CDR2 is SVGAGI in the germline V gene. Between the trimmed V and J ends, which lost 2 bases and 3 bases, there was a span of 7 bases.

V gene TRBV25-1 combines with J gene TRBJ2-1; 11 bases are shared with TRBD1. Germline trimming cut 6 bases from V and 9 bases from J; bases unmatched to any gene: 10. CDR3 size: 15 residues. CDR1 is MGHDK, CDR2 SYGVNS, per germline. This CDR3 is CASSDRDRGYVEQFF. Here the CDR3 DNA reads TGTGCCAGCAGCGACCGGGACAGGGGGTATGTTGAGCAGTTCTTC.

The chain uses TRBV25-1 and TRBJ2-5; maybe TRBD1 (5 bases). CDR1 and CDR2 from the germline V gene are MGHDK and SYGVNS. The ends were cut back, 3 bases at V and 5 bases at J, with 22 bases in the middle. The CDR3 has 17 residues. The CDR3 reads CASSESGQAIWVETQYF. The CDR3 nucleotides are TGTGCCAGCAGTGAGTCAGGGCAAGCAATATGGGTGGAGACCCAGTACTTC.

The V gene is TRBV12-5, the J gene TRBJ2-7; maybe TRBD2 (6 bases). Trimming left V 1 base short and J 6 bases short, with 16 bases between. The germline V gene has CDR1 LGHNT and CDR2 FRNRAP. The CDR3 has 15 amino acids. Here the CDR3 reads CASGLATRPPGEQYF. The CDR3 coding sequence is TGTGCTAGTGGTTTGGCGACTAGGCCCCCCGGCGAGCAGTACTTC.

This chain links TRBV6-1 with TRBJ1-2; TRBD1 agrees at 9 bases. Losses at the gene ends were 6 bases for V and 4 bases for J; bases not matched to a gene: 6. Per germline, CDR1 MNHNS and CDR2 SASEGT. CDR3 length: 14 residues. CDR3 bases: TGTGCCAGCAGGTCGGGGGACAGGGCCTATGGCTACACCTTC. It yields the protein CASRSGDRAYGYTF.

The rearrangement uses TRBV4-1 and TRBJ2-3; D is uncertain. The CDR3 is 16 residues long. Trimming removed 2 bases from V and 0 bases from J, with 12 bases in between. In germline, CDR1 is MGHRA, CDR2 YSYEKL. This chain's CDR3 is CASSQPGASSTDTQYF. Written as DNA, the CDR3 is TGCGCCAGCAGCCAACCTGGAGCGTCTAGCACAGATACGCAGTATTTT.

The CDR3 coding sequence is TGTGCCAGCCCTCATCGGAACGGGAGATACTTAGAGCAGTACTTC. This translates into CASPHRNGRYLEQYF. This rearrangement joins TRBV28 to TRBJ2-7, with a tentative D call TRBD2 (6 bases). CDR1 and CDR2 (germline): MDHEN, SYDVKM. V was trimmed by 8 bases and J by 7 bases, leaving 24 bases between them. The CDR3 is made up of 15 amino acids.

This sequence joins TRBV21-1 and TRBJ2-7; the DNA was not compared with TRBD1, the D call given in the table. TRBV21-1 represents a pseudogene. The CDR3 totals 12 residues. The CDR3 sequence: CALVKGDYEQYF. The CDR3 DNA is TGTGCCCTCGTGAAGGGGGACTACGAGCAGTACTTC.

The CDR3 here is CASRSGGAGGELFF. The DNA for the CDR3 is TGTGCCAGCAGAAGCGGGGGGGCTGGCGGGGAGCTGTTTTTT. This chain uses TRBV6-6 with TRBJ2-2, with TRBD2 matching over 10 bases. In germline, CDR1 is MNHNY, CDR2 SVGAGI (reference sequence). Trimming took 6 bases from V and 7 from J; bases not matched to a gene: 5. This CDR3 has 14 residues.

This clone was seen more than once but under ten times. The chain joins TRBV19 to TRBJ2-2; TRBD2 matches 13 bases. The germline V gene has CDR1 LNHDA and CDR2 SQIVND (reference sequence). The CDR3 length is 15 residues. Trimming removed 10 bases from V and 6 bases from J; junction bases left unmatched: 8. The CDR3 protein is CATRLAGGHAGELFF. The CDR3 nucleotides are TGTGCCACTAGACTAGCGGGGGGCCACGCCGGGGAGCTGTTTTTT.

V is TRBV5-1 and J is TRBJ2-1; 13 nucleotides line up with TRBD2. The CDR3 contains 15 residues. Germline V gives CDR1 SGHRS, CDR2 YFSETQ. The J segment lost 9 bases and the V segment lost 4 bases, leaving 7 bases of the junction unmatched. CDR3 DNA: TGCGCCAGCAGCCCCTTGACTAGCGGGGGGACTGAGCAGTTCTTC. It encodes CASSPLTSGGTEQFF.

This clone was seen ten or more times. This chain joins TRBV29-1 and TRBJ1-1; tentatively, D is TRBD1 (6 bases). The CDR3 is 12 amino acids. Trimming cost V 6 bases and J 1 base, with 9 bases left between them. Germline V gene data show CDR1 as SQVTM and CDR2 as ANQGSEA. This CDR3 is CSVVGQNTEAFF. CDR3 DNA: TGCAGCGTAGTGGGACAGAACACTGAAGCTTTCTTT.

The V and J genes are TRBV10-3 and TRBJ2-1; 13 bases match TRBD2. Per germline, CDR1 ENHRY and CDR2 SYGVKD. J lost 9 bases, V lost 3 bases, and 11 bases had no gene match. This CDR3 spans 17 amino acids. The chain's CDR3 is CAISELRELAGGGEQFF. The CDR3 DNA sequence: TGTGCCATCAGTGAACTAAGGGAACTAGCGGGAGGGGGTGAGCAGTTCTTC.

A single count supports this clone. The V gene is TRBV28, the J gene TRBJ2-3; TRBD1 matches 8 bases. The germline V gene has CDR1 MDHEN and CDR2 SYDVKM. Losses at the gene ends were 6 bases for V and 3 bases for J; bases not matched to a gene: 8. This CDR3 spans 15 amino acids. As DNA, the CDR3 is TGTGCCAGCAGATACCCAGGGGGCGTTACAGATACGCAGTATTTT. Protein sequence: CASRYPGGVTDTQYF.

This chain uses TRBV7-6 with TRBJ2-2; 10 positions match TRBD2. V gave up 3 bases and J gave up 7 bases; unmatched junction bases: 8. Germline CDR1 SGHVS, CDR2 FNYEAQ. There are 16 residues in the CDR3. This CDR3 reads CASSFLAGELNGELFF. Here the CDR3 DNA reads TGTGCCAGCAGCTTCCTAGCGGGAGAATTGAACGGGGAGCTGTTTTTT.

The V and J genes are TRBV10-1 and TRBJ2-1; TRBD2 agrees at 13 bases. CDR3 length: 16 residues. J was trimmed by 6 bases and V by 3 bases; bases with no gene match: 5. Per the germline V gene, CDR1 is WNHNN and CDR2 is SYGVQD (reference sequence). The DNA of the CDR3 is TGCGCCAGCAGTGATTGGACTAGCGGGGGCCGCAATGAGCAGTTCTTC. This sequence encodes CASSDWTSGGRNEQFF.

The rearrangement joins TRBV18 to TRBJ2-3, with 13 bases matching TRBD2. With V trimmed by 2 bases and J by 6 bases, 2 bases remained unmatched. Germline assignment: CDR1 KGHSH and CDR2 LQKENI. The CDR3 spans 15 residues. The CDR3 nucleotides read TGTGCCAGCTCACCAACTAGCGGGGGGGCCGATACGCAGTATTTT. Amino acids: CASSPTSGGADTQYF.

This clone was detected a few times. This chain joins TRBV7-3 and TRBJ1-1; D is uncertain. Looked up from germline, CDR1 is SGHTA and CDR2 is FQGTGA. The CDR3 extends over 12 amino acids. Between the trimmed V and J ends, which lost 5 bases and 12 bases, there was a span of 16 bases. The CDR3 sequence is CASSPNRTRTFF. The DNA of the CDR3 is TGTGCCAGCAGCCCAAATCGGACTCGGACTTTCTTT.